This T cell receptor beta chain is drawn from a study of blood T cell repertoires in COVID-19 (dated by TCRdb to the early 2020s). For the study in its entirety: Collaborator samples came from the United States, Italy and Spain and covered acute and convalescent phases of COVID-19. The prospective study material was composed of cDNA or gDNA derived from T cells, B-cell-depleted T cells, or PBMCs. Deeply sampled blood TCRbeta repertoires from subjects exposed to, actively infected with, or recovered from COVID-19 were included in the dataset. The repertoires were released in a freely available public database intended as a resource for research on the immune response to SARS-CoV-2. The samples were drawn from two sources: the first 160 participants of the ongoing ImmuneRACE study, and fewer than 1,500 subjects contributed by 6 global collaborators. Sample metadata almost always included a de-identified subject ID, COVID-19 status, age in years and sex. Where available, HLA class I and class II types were taken from metadata supplied by the sample provider and were not determined by assay-based typing. What the research found in general, with its limitations: The quantity of clinical and demographic metadata differed by source and by participant and was supplied without curation.

Concerning this clone: There is no known antigen for this receptor. One base away there is no much larger clone; base qualities are not given.

The immunoSEQ Assay, a bias-controlled multiplex PCR, was used to amplify TCRbeta CDR3 regions from genomic DNA. On the authors' methods: The number of nucleated cells in each sample was estimated from the amplification of reference gene primers within the assay. To quantify the absolute abundance of each unique TCRbeta CDR3 rearrangement, sequence reads were collapsed and filtered. For each sample, productive Simpson clonality was calculated as the square root of Simpson's diversity index over productive rearrangements. Sourced from immuneACCESS, this table was stored by TCRdb with only in-frame sequences that have V and J called. A share of the clones is absent; for the studies checked, an unresolved V gene accounts for under half, and the remainder has no known explanation. That table gives V, J and clone size, and the DNA gave D and trimming. The sample table contains 65,000 to 95,000 clones; only one count was recorded for just under 80% of them. The ten biggest clones cover roughly a third of the sample.

Trimming removed 5 bases from V and 7 bases from J; the gene matches leave 11 bases unexplained. From a lookup of the germline V gene, CDR1 and CDR2 are SGHTA and FQGNSA. The CDR3 has 15 amino acids, counting the end cysteine and phenylalanine. Only the CDR3 DNA stays, 45 bases, in frame from base 1. One collaborating source in Seattle enrolled patients during active infection and followed them longitudinally through the course of disease. Collaborating institutions collected whole blood in K2EDTA tubes following their own protocols. Collaborator samples were shipped for TCRbeta analysis as frozen whole blood, isolated PBMCs, or DNA extracted from either sample type.

This sequence was found in a man in his 60s with COVID-19, enrolled during active disease. The chain is assembled from TRBV7-2 and TRBJ2-4; 7 nucleotides in the junction match TRBD1. Sample: peripheral blood. The CDR3 is CASSLWTGVGNIQYF. Read as DNA, the sequence is TGTGCCAGCAGCCTTTGGACAGGCGTTGGGAACATTCAGTACTTC.